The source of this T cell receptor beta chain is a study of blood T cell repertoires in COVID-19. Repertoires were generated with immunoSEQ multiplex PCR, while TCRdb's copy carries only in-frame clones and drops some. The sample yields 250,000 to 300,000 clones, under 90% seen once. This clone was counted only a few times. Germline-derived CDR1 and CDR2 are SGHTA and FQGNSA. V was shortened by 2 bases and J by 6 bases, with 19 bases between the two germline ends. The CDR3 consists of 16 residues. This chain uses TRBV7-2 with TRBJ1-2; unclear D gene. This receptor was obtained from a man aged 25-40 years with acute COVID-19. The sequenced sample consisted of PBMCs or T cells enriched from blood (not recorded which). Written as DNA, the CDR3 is TGTGCCAGCAGCTTATTATCAACCCTTAAACACAATGGCTACACCTTC. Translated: CASSLLSTLKHNGYTF. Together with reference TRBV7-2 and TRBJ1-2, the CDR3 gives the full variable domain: GAGVSQSPSNKVTEKGKDVELRCDPISGHTALYWYRQSLGQGLEFLIYFQGNSAPDKSGLPSDRFSAERTGGSVSTLTIQRTQQEDSAVYLCASSLLSTLKHNGYTFGSGTRLTVV.